Below are 24 T cell receptor beta chains sequenced from a single sample in a study of blood T cells in healthy people across ages. Alongside a J-beta primer mix, a sample-barcoded 5' primer served in a second PCR lasting about 7 to 11 cycles. TCRdb re-called the 5' RACE reads with MiXCR, one entry per CDR3 protein. The table lists 850,000 or so distinct CDR3 sequences, 29% of them singletons. Input material: blood. These receptors all stem from a woman older than 75 in good health.

The V call is TRBV30, the J call TRBJ1-2; TRBD1 might be the D (5 bases). Per germline, CDR1 GTSNPN and CDR2 SVGIG (reference sequence). The CDR3 length is 14 residues. V was cut by 5 bases and J by 1 base, with 14 bases left in between. The CDR3: CAWGAGGGNYGYTF. The DNA of the CDR3 is TGTGCCTGGGGCGCAGGTGGGGGTAACTATGGCTACACCTTC.

Regarding this clonotype: Just one base apart from a much larger clone, this may be a read error. The rearrangement links TRBV20-1 to TRBJ2-5; the match to TRBD1 covers 10 bases. Gene TRBJ2-1 matches the end of the DNA better, so the J call may be wrong. This CDR3 is 13 amino acids long. The germline gives CDR1 DFQATT, CDR2 SNEGSKA (reference sequence). For the CDR3, the DNA is TGCAGTGCTCCGCCTGGACAGGGGGAGACCCAGTTCTTC. It yields the protein CSAPPGQGETQFF.

This clonotype was seen a handful of times. The J gene is TRBJ1-2, the V gene TRBV19, with D tentatively TRBD1 (6 bases). V lost 5 bases and J lost 6, with 19 bases in between. CDR1 and CDR2 from the germline V gene are LNHDA and SQIVND (reference sequence). This CDR3 comprises 15 residues. The CDR3 is CASSFPGTLHHGYTF. The CDR3 DNA sequence: TGTGCCAGTAGTTTCCCCGGGACACTTCACCATGGCTACACCTTC.

On this clonotype itself: One base away lies a much larger clone, so this may be a sequencing read error. No conserved phenylalanine or tryptophan is present at the end of the CDR3, so a read error is the likely explanation. The chain carries TRBV6-6 and TRBJ2-1; 8 bases agree with TRBD1. The V gene's germline CDR1 is MNHNY and CDR2 SVGAGI (reference sequence). This CDR3 spans 14 amino acids. J lost 6 bases, V lost 6 bases, and 7 bases had no gene match. This chain's CDR3 is CASSLSTGVNEQFC. CDR3 DNA sequence: TGTGCCAGCAGCCTATCGACAGGGGTCAATGAGCAGTTCTGC.

This clonotype was recorded at least ten times. The gene calls are TRBV2 and TRBJ2-3; a possible D gene is TRBD2 (6 bases). The V end lost 11 bases, the J end lost 5 bases, and 11 bases lay between the germline ends. This CDR3 has 11 amino acids. In germline, CDR1 is SNHLY, CDR2 FYNNEI. CDR3 DNA sequence: TGTGCCGGCCGACTAGGAGATACGCAGTATTTT. The encoded protein is CAGRLGDTQYF.

This chain links TRBV27 with TRBJ2-7; 8 nucleotides line up with TRBD1. This CDR3 has 15 residues. The germline CDR1 and CDR2 sequences are MNHEY and SMNVEV (reference sequence). V shed 5 bases, J shed 0 bases, and the junction held 6 bases outside the gene matches. The CDR3 DNA is TGTGCCAGCAGTCGGCTCGGGACAGGCTCCTACGAGCAGTACTTC. Encoded protein: CASSRLGTGSYEQYF.

This sequence joins TRBV6-2 or TRBV6-3 and TRBJ2-2; 8 nucleotides match TRBD2. The CDR3 extends over 15 amino acids. V lost 6 bases and J lost 7; bases outside the gene matches: 10. The V gene's germline CDR1 is MNHEY and CDR2 SVGEGT. This chain's CDR3 is CASRQSGTRGGELFF. The CDR3 DNA reads as TGTGCCAGCAGACAGTCCGGGACTAGAGGCGGGGAGCTGTTTTTT.

This clonotype was observed once. This rearrangement joins TRBV7-9 to TRBJ2-5; D ambiguous. Matching the DNA end better, TRBJ2-7 makes the J call doubtful. The CDR3 totals 13 residues. Per germline, CDR1 SEHNR and CDR2 FQNEAQ (reference sequence). The CDR3 here is CASSSQWVYEQYF. The CDR3 region has the DNA TGTGCCAGCAGCTCCCAATGGGTCTACGAGCAGTACTTC.

The CDR3 sequence: CSARDGGRTYNEQYF. The DNA for the CDR3 is TGCAGTGCTAGAGATGGGGGACGTACCTACAATGAGCAGTACTTC. The rearrangement uses TRBV20-1 and TRBJ2-1; D may correspond to TRBD1 or TRBD2 (5 bases each). The end of the DNA is better explained by TRBJ2-7, so the J call may be wrong. Per the germline V gene, CDR1 is DFQATT and CDR2 is SNEGSKA (reference sequence). This CDR3 comprises 15 residues.

Remarks on this clonotype: The junction departs from germline at one end; a sequencing error may be responsible. The chain links TRBV5-6 to TRBJ2-2; weak D call: TRBD2 (6 bases). This CDR3 comprises 15 residues. Germline V lookup: CDR1 SGHDT, CDR2 YYEEEE. This chain's CDR3 is CASRRRRAPTGEPFF. The CDR3 DNA follows: TGTGCCAGCAGGCGTAGGAGGGCTCCCACCGGGGAGCCGTTTTTT.

This chain uses TRBV20-1 with TRBJ1-1; 10 bases match TRBD1. Germline V gene sequence: CDR1 DFQATT, CDR2 SNEGSKA (reference sequence). J was trimmed by 1 base and V by 8 bases; bases with no gene match: 7. CDR3 size: 14 residues. The CDR3 DNA sequence: TGCAGTTTAGACAGGGGGCGTAAGAACACTGAAGCTTTCTTT. Translating gives CSLDRGRKNTEAFF.

With respect to this clonotype: This may stem from a read error, because a much larger clone lies one nucleotide away. The rearrangement joins TRBV2 to TRBJ2-5, with no clear D. V was clipped by 6 bases and J by 1 base, with 15 bases between them. CDR3 length: 15 amino acids. The V gene's germline CDR1 is SNHLY and CDR2 FYNNEI. The CDR3 DNA reads TGTGCCAGCAGAGTCTACCGGCGGCCCCAAGAGACCCAGTACTTC. Translating gives CASRVYRRPQETQYF.

V and J are TRBV20-1 and TRBJ1-5, with D unclear. There are 13 residues in the CDR3. CDR1 and CDR2 from the germline V gene are DFQATT and SNEGSKA (reference sequence). The V and J ends lost 2 bases and 2 bases respectively, with 7 bases between them. CDR3: CSARLTGNQPQHF. DNA of the CDR3: TGCAGTGCTAGATTGACGGGCAATCAGCCCCAGCATTTT.

In this sample, this clonotype turned up many times. This chain uses TRBV7-2 with TRBJ2-3; D is undetermined. Germline V gene sequence: CDR1 SGHTA, CDR2 FQGNSA. The CDR3 covers 15 residues. V shed 0 bases and J shed 1 base, with 8 bases lying between them. For the CDR3, the DNA is TGTGCCAGCAGCTTAGCCCGCCACGGCACAGATACGCAGTATTTT. Amino acids: CASSLARHGTDTQYF.

The chain combines TRBV14 with TRBJ1-4; TRBD1 might be the D (5 bases). CDR1 is SGHDN, CDR2 FVKESK, per germline. The V end lost 0 bases, the J end lost 8 bases, and 13 bases lay between the germline ends. The CDR3 sequence is 15 residues long. The CDR3 DNA follows: TGTGCCAGCAGCCAAGAATCAGGGTCGGTGGAAAAACTGTTTTTT. This sequence encodes CASSQESGSVEKLFF. Full variable domain (remainder filled in from reference TRBV14 and TRBJ1-4): EAGVTQFPSHSVIEKGQTVTLRCDPISGHDNLYWYRRVMGKEIKFLLHFVKESKQDESGMPNNRFLAERTGGTYSTLKVQPAELEDSGVYFCASSQESGSVEKLFFGSGTQLSVL.

Comment on this clonotype: Germline and junction disagree at one end, which may indicate a read error. The V gene is TRBV7-2, the J gene TRBJ2-2; D is possibly TRBD2 (6 bases). Germline V gene sequence: CDR1 SGHTA, CDR2 FQGNSA. This CDR3 has 15 amino acids. The DNA for the CDR3 is TGTGCCAGCAGCTTAAGCGTCGGGGGTACCGGGGAGCGGTTTTTT. Residues: CASSLSVGGTGERFF.

The sample holds a few counts of this clonotype. J is TRBJ2-2 and V is TRBV7-2; 8 nucleotides line up with TRBD2. V lost 4 bases, J lost 4 bases, and 14 bases stayed unmatched. CDR3 length equals 18 residues. Looked up from germline, CDR1 is SGHTA and CDR2 is FQGNSA. CDR3 DNA sequence: TGTGCCAGCAGCTCGATTAGCGGGGCCCTCAGCGGCACCGGGGAGCTGTTTTTT. Protein product: CASSSISGALSGTGELFF.

The chain carries TRBV29-1 and TRBJ2-1; possibly TRBD2 for D (5 bases). There are 13 residues in the CDR3. Per germline, CDR1 SQVTM and CDR2 ANQGSEA. V lost 7 bases and J lost 4, with 14 bases in between. Here the CDR3 reads CSAEGRSYNEQFF. The CDR3 bases are TGCAGCGCCGAGGGCCGGTCATACAATGAGCAGTTCTTC.

Many counts were recorded for this clonotype. The chain has TRBV20-1 and TRBJ2-1; a possible D gene is TRBD1 (6 bases). V was cut by 0 bases and J by 0 bases, with 21 bases left in between. The CDR3 loop spans 19 amino acids. Germline loops: CDR1 DFQATT, CDR2 SNEGSKA (reference sequence). Written as DNA, the CDR3 is TGCAGTGCTAGAGACAATATCCTGGGACACCCGAGCTCCTACAATGAGCAGTTCTTC. It translates to CSARDNILGHPSSYNEQFF.

This clonotype has only a few counts. The genes are TRBV28 and TRBJ2-5, with D perhaps assigned TRBD1 or TRBD2 (5 bases each). Trimming removed 8 bases from V and 5 bases from J, with 24 bases in between. Germline assignment: CDR1 MDHEN and CDR2 SYDVKM. CDR3 length equals 16 residues. This CDR3 reads CASRSVPGTPTETQYF. The CDR3 region has the DNA TGTGCCAGCCGCTCTGTACCCGGGACCCCTACGGAGACCCAGTACTTC.

This rearrangement joins TRBV5-1 to TRBJ2-3, with TRBD2 identical over 12 bases. V lost 0 bases and J lost 4; bases outside the gene matches: 3. The CDR3 has 16 residues. CDR1 is SGHRS, CDR2 YFSETQ, per germline. The CDR3 spells CASSLEASGGADTQYF. CDR3 sequence (DNA): TGCGCCAGCAGCTTGGAAGCTAGCGGGGGGGCAGATACGCAGTATTTT. Full variable domain (missing parts from reference TRBV5-1 and TRBJ2-3): KAGVTQTPRYLIKTRGQQVTLSCSPISGHRSVSWYQQTPGQGLQFLFEYFSETQRNKGNFPGRFSGRQFSNSRSEMNVSTLELGDSALYLCASSLEASGGADTQYFGPGTRLTVL.

In this sample, this clonotype turned up many times. The chain uses TRBV7-9 and TRBJ1-2; the match to TRBD1 covers 7 bases. This CDR3 is built from 14 residues. J was trimmed by 7 bases and V by 2 bases; bases with no gene match: 7. The germline V gene has CDR1 SEHNR and CDR2 FQNEAQ (reference sequence). CDR3 residues: CASSLLAQGTGYTF. CDR3 nucleotides: TGTGCCAGCAGCTTATTGGCACAGGGGACTGGCTACACCTTC.

This clonotype was found many times. V gene TRBV20-1 combines with J gene TRBJ1-6; no clear D gene. V was clipped by 2 bases and J by 8 bases, with 13 bases between them. Looked up from germline, CDR1 is DFQATT and CDR2 is SNEGSKA (reference sequence). The CDR3 extends over 14 amino acids. CDR3: CSARSGRWDSPLHF. In DNA form, the CDR3 reads TGCAGTGCTAGATCCGGACGGTGGGATTCACCCCTCCACTTT.

This clonotype was detected ten times or more. The J gene is TRBJ2-1, the V gene TRBV21-1; the DNA was not compared with TRBD1, the D call given in the table. TRBV21-1 has pseudogene status. The CDR3 has 15 amino acids. The CDR3 sequence: CASTSRVGFYNEQFF. As DNA, the CDR3 is TGTGCCAGCACCTCCAGGGTCGGCTTTTACAATGAGCAGTTCTTC.